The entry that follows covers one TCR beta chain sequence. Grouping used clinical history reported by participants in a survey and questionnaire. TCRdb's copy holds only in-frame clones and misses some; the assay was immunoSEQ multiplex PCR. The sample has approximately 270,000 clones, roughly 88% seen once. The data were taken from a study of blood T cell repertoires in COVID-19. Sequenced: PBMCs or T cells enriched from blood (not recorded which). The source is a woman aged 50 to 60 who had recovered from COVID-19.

The CDR3 DNA is TGTGCCAGCAGCCCCGGGACAGGGAATGAAAAACTGTTTTTT. Translation gives CASSPGTGNEKLFF. The genes are TRBV6-5 and TRBJ1-4; 9 nucleotides align to TRBD1. This CDR3 is 14 amino acids long. The germline V gene has CDR1 MNHEY and CDR2 SVGAGI. V trimming: 6 bases; J trimming: 5 bases; junction bases outside the gene matches: 4.